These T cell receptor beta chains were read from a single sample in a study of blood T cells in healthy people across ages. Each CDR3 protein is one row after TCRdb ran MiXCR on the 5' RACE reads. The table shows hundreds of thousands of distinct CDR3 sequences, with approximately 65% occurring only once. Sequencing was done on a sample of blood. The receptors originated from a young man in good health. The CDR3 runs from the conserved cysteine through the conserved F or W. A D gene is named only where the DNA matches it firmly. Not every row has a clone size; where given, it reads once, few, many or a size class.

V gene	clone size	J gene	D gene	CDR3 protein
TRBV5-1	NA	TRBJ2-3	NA	CASSPRDSRGDTQYF
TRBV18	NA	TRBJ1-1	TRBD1	CASSPEAGGFHTEAFF
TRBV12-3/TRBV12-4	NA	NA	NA	CASFKPYEQYF
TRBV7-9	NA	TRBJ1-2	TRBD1	CASSPGQVLGYTF
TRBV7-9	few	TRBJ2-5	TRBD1	CASTIDRAETQYF
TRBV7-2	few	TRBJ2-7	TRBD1	CASSARQGGTYEQYF
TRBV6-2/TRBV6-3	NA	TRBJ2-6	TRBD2	CASSSSPWTSGSISGANVLTF
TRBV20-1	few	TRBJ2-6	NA	CSARDRLGGGNSGANVLTF
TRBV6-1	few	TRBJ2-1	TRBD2	CASSPQGAGGLRNEQFF
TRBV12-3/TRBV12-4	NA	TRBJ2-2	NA	CATQNTGELFF
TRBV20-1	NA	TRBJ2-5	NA	CSARSVAGTQETQYF
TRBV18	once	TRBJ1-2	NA	CASSPSLEQGSRGYTF
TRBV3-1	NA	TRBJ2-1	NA	CASSQDLRAHLREQFF
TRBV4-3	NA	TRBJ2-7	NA	CASSTYEGYEQYF
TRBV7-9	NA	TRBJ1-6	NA	CASTSGGVSPLHF
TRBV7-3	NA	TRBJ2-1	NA	CASSSNDNEQFF
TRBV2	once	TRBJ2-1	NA	CASSGSGSMVEQFF
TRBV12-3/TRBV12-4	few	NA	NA	CASSFRGGWETQYF
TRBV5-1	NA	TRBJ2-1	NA	CASSPRPSSYNEQFF
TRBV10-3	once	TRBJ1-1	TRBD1	CAIKGQTNTEAFF
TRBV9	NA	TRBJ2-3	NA	CASSPPGGRTSTDTQYF
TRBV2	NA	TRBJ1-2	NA	CASPSWTETNYGYTF
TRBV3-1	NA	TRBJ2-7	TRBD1	CASSRPGQGGTYEQYF
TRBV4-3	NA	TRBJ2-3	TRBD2	CASGRETSGGADTQYF
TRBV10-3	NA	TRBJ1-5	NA	CAISSGTINQPQHF
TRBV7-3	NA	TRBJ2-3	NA	CASSADYNVNTDTQYF